This T cell receptor (beta chain) was observed in a study of cytomegalovirus exposure and HLA in healthy donors. Findings of the study overall: Indistinguishable V segments, including TRBV6-2 and TRBV6-3, were excluded.

The PCR had 60 Vbeta and 13 Jbeta primers. In the source study's methods: Later, 80 million or so unique TCR beta chains were counted in an analysis, and roughly 11 million of them were shared. Measured with immunoSEQ multiplex PCR; TCRdb has only the in-frame clones, and not every one. The V and J calls and clone size were taken over from that table, and D and trimming were inferred from the DNA. This table holds 170,000 or so clones. Samples came from healthy bone marrow donors. Donors sampled were nominally healthy, though unrecorded immune exposures were likely. Turning to this clone: Its matching antigen is unknown.

Looked up from germline, CDR1 is LNHDA and CDR2 is SQIVND (reference sequence). This CDR3 has 15 residues. With 3 bases removed from V and 4 bases from J, the gap between germline ends came to 13 bases. The chain links TRBV19 to TRBJ1-3; maybe TRBD1 (5 bases). Material: PBMCs. The sequence was obtained from a man between 25 and 39 years old in good health and CMV-seronegative. The CDR3: CASSIGRAEGNTIYF. Written as DNA, the CDR3 is TGTGCCAGTAGTATCGGCAGGGCGGAAGGAAACACCATATATTTT.